These 6 T cell receptor beta chains were sequenced from one sample in a study of Ad26.COV2.S vaccination and SARS-CoV-2 variants. Repertoires were generated with immunoSEQ multiplex PCR, while TCRdb's copy carries only in-frame clones and drops some. The sample has about 470,000 clones; about nine tenths are singletons. Regarding treatment: about 20 received Ad26.COV2.S at low or high dose, single or two shots; about 5 received placebo; per-sample allocation not given. Repertoires come from day 63 after the first vaccine or placebo injection. This specimen consisted of peripheral blood, obtained in a trial of Ad26.COV2.S vaccine versus placebo. Every receptor here comes from a person between 18 and 65 years old who received the Ad26.COV2.S COVID-19 vaccine or a placebo.

The rearrangement joins TRBV4-2 to TRBJ2-7; D possibly uses TRBD1 or TRBD2 (5 bases each). This CDR3 spans 15 amino acids. Germline assignment: CDR1 LGHNA and CDR2 YNFKEQ. Trimming cost V 1 base and J 2 bases, with 12 bases left between them. The CDR3 loop is CASSQGDQMTYEQYF. The CDR3 DNA sequence: TGTGCCAGCAGCCAAGGGGACCAAATGACCTACGAGCAGTACTTC.

The chain joins TRBV2 to TRBJ2-5; 12 bases are shared with TRBD1. The ends lost 10 bases at V and 5 bases at J; junction bases unmatched: 8. CDR3 length: 14 amino acids. Looked up from germline, CDR1 is SNHLY and CDR2 is FYNNEI. The CDR3 is CATTSGTGGETQYF. CDR3 in DNA: TGTGCCACCACCTCCGGGACAGGGGGCGAGACCCAGTACTTC.

V gene TRBV7-2 combines with J gene TRBJ2-7; unclear D gene. Looked up from germline, CDR1 is SGHTA and CDR2 is FQGNSA. The CDR3 runs to 16 residues. Trimming took off 1 base at V and 0 bases at J, with 13 bases between the two ends. The CDR3 DNA is TGTGCCAGCAGCTTAGGAGCTTCTAGGAACTCCTACGAGCAGTACTTC. It translates to CASSLGASRNSYEQYF. Full variable domain (missing parts from reference TRBV7-2 and TRBJ2-7): GAGVSQSPSNKVTEKGKDVELRCDPISGHTALYWYRQSLGQGLEFLIYFQGNSAPDKSGLPSDRFSAERTGGSVSTLTIQRTQQEDSAVYLCASSLGASRNSYEQYFGPGTRLTVT.

The chain uses TRBV11-2 and TRBJ2-3, with TRBD1 matching 9 bases. V lost 5 bases and J lost 4; bases outside the gene matches: 7. Germline V CDR1 and CDR2: SGHAT, FQNNGV. The CDR3 is 15 amino acids. As DNA, the CDR3 is TGTGCCAGCAGCGCCGCGACAGGGGGGGCAGATACGCAGTATTTT. Amino acids: CASSAATGGADTQYF.

In its sample, this clone was seen a few times. The chain has TRBV19 and TRBJ1-5; no reliable D call. Germline V gene sequence: CDR1 LNHDA, CDR2 SQIVND (reference sequence). The V end was cut by 2 bases, the J end by 4 bases, with 6 bases between. CDR3 length: 13 residues. The CDR3 DNA follows: TGTGCCAGTAGTATAAGCACTAATCAGCCCCAGCATTTT. This gives the protein CASSISTNQPQHF.

The V call is TRBV2, the J call TRBJ2-1; D might be TRBD2 (5 bases). V lost 2 bases and J 6 bases, leaving 8 bases between the germline ends. Germline assignment: CDR1 SNHLY and CDR2 FYNNEI. The CDR3 spans 13 residues. This chain's CDR3 is CASSERGPNEQFF. For the CDR3, the DNA is TGTGCCAGCAGTGAACGAGGGCCCAATGAGCAGTTCTTC.